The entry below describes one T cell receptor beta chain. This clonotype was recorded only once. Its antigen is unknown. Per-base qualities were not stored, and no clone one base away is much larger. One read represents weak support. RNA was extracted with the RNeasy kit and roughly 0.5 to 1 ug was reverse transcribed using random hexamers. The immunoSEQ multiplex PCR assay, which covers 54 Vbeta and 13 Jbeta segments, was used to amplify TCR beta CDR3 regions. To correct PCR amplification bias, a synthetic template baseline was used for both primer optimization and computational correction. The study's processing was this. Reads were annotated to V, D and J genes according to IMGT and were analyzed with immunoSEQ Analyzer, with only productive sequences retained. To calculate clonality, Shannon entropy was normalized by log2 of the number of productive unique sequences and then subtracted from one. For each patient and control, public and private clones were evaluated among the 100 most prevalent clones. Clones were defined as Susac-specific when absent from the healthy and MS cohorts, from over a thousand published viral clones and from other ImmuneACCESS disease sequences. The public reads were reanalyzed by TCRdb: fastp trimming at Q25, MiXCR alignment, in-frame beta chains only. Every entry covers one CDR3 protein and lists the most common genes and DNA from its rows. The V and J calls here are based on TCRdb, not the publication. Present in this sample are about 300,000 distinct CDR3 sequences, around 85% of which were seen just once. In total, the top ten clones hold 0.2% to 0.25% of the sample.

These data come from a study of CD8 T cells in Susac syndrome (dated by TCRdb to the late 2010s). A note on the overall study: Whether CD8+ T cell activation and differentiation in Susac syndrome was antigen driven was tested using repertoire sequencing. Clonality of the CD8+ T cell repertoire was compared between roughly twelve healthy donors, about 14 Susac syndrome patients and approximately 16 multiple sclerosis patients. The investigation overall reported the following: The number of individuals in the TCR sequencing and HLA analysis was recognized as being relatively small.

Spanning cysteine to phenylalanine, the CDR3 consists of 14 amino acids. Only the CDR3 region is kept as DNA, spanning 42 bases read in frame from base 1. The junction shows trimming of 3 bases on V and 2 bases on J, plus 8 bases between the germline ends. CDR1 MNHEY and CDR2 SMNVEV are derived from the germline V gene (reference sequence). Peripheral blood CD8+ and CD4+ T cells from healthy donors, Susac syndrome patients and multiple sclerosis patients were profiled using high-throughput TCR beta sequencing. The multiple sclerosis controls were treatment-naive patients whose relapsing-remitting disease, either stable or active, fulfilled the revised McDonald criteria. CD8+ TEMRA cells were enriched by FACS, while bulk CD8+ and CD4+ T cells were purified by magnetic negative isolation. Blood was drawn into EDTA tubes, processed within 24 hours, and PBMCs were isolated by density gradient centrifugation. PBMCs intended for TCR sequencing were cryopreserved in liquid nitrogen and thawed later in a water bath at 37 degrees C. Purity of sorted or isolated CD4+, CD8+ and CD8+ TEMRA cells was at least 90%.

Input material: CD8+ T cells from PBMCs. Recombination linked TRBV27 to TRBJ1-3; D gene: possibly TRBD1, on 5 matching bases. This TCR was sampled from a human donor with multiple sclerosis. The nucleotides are TGTGCCAGCAGTTTTGGGGGTGCTGGAAACACCATATATTTT. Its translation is CASSFGGAGNTIYF.